This TCR beta chain was identified in a study of tumor and adjacent non-tumor tissue in lung cancer. Turning to the study itself: Samples averaged roughly 4 million productive TCRbeta reads each.

The template was RNA from unsorted bulk tissue. Between August and November 2014, newly diagnosed, chemotherapy-naive lung cancer patients underwent thoracic surgery in China. The library came from three nested PCR rounds adapted from ARM-PCR protocols. TCRdb reprocessed the multiplex PCR reads with MiXCR, giving one entry per CDR3 protein. The sample lists fewer than 120,000 distinct CDR3 sequences; 84% were seen once. The CDR3 contains 11 residues. CDR1 DFQATT and CDR2 SNEGSKA come from the germline V gene (reference sequence). The ends were cut back, 4 bases at V and 7 bases at J, with 10 bases in the middle.

The gene calls are TRBV20-1 and TRBJ1-2; D is possibly TRBD1 (5 bases). This TCR came from a man between 70 and 80 years old with non-small cell lung cancer. Sequenced input: lung tumor tissue. The CDR3 DNA is TGCAGTGCTAAGGGGCTTTCTGGCTACACCTTC. Its translation: CSAKGLSGYTF.